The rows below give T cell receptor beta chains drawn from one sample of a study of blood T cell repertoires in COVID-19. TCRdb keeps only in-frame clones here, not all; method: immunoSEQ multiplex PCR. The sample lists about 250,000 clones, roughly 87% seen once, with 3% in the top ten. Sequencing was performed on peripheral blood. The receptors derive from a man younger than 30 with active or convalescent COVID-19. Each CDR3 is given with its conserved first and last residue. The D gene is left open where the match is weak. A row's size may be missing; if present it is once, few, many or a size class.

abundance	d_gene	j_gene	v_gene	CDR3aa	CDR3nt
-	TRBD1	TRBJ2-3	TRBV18	CASSPLGQDPDTQYF	TGTGCCAGCTCACCTCTCGGACAGGACCCAGATACGCAGTATTTT
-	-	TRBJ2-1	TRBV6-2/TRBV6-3	CASSVSHGGQFF	TGTGCCAGCAGCGTATCCCACGGAGGGCAGTTCTTC
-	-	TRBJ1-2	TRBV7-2	CASSPKGFSNYGYTF	TGTGCCAGCAGCCCAAAGGGGTTCTCTAACTATGGCTACACCTTC
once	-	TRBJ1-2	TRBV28	CASSAGINYGYTF	TGTGCCAGCAGTGCCGGTATCAACTATGGCTACACCTTC
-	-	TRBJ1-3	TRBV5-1	CASSLDLRTGNTIYF	TGCGCCAGCAGCTTGGACCTTCGTACAGGAAACACCATATATTTT
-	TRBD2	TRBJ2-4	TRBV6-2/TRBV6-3	CASSYWAGGSPDIQYF	TGTGCCAGCAGTTACTGGGCGGGGGGGTCCCCGGACATTCAGTACTTC
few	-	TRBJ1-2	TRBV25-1	CASIGGEANGYTF	TGTGCCAGCATTGGGGGGGAAGCCAATGGCTACACCTTC
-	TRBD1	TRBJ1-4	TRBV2	CASSLNRGSSNEKLFF	TGTGCCAGCAGCCTCAACAGGGGATCATCTAATGAAAAACTGTTTTTT
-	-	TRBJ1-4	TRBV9	CASGGGTQNEKLFF	TGTGCCAGCGGTGGGGGGACCCAAAATGAAAAACTGTTTTTT
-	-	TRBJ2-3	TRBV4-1	CASSQPGTSTDTQYF	TGCGCCAGCAGCCAACCAGGGACTAGCACAGATACGCAGTATTTT
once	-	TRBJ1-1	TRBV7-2	CASSLRRGTEAFF	TGTGCCAGCAGCTTACGTAGGGGGACTGAAGCTTTCTTT
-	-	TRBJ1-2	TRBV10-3	CAISGQGSGYTF	TGTGCCATCAGTGGCCAGGGTAGTGGCTACACCTTC
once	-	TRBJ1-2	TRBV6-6	CASSYSSREYGYTF	TGTGCCAGCAGTTACTCGAGTCGGGAATATGGCTACACCTTC
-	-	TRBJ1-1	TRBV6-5	CASSQTDYTEAFF	TGTGCCAGCAGCCAGACAGACTACACTGAAGCTTTCTTT
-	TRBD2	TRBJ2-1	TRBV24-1	CATSGAGEGYNEQFF	TGTGCCACTTCGGGAGCGGGAGAAGGCTACAATGAGCAGTTCTTC
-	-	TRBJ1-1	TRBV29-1	CSVYGGGTEAFF	TGCAGCGTTTATGGGGGAGGAACTGAAGCTTTCTTT
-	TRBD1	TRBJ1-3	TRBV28	CASSSNTGGPGNTIYF	TGTGCCAGCAGTTCGAATACAGGGGGGCCTGGAAACACCATATATTTT
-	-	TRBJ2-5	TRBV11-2	CASSLGQIQETQYF	TGTGCCAGCAGCCTCGGACAGATCCAAGAGACCCAGTACTTC